In this sample, the clone carrying this TCR beta chain turned up a few times. Its target is not known. Germline lookup yields CDR1 SGDLS and CDR2 YYNGEE. The CDR3 covers 14 residues. V lost 3 bases and J 5 bases, leaving 9 bases between the germline ends. The sample belongs to a study of T-cell memory formation after mild COVID-19. Points from the study as a whole: Day 15 to 85 contracting clones showed balanced CD4/CD8; later expanders leaned CD4+. Memory cells collected pre-infection included some clones that later responded, suggesting cross-reactive memory joined.

TCRdb ran MiXCR on the 5' RACE reads and lists one entry per CDR3 protein. The data hold 250,000 to 300,000 distinct CDR3 sequences, with about a sixth observed a single time. Sequencing used PBMCs or a T cell subset sorted from them (not recorded which). The V call is TRBV9, the J call TRBJ1-6; tentatively, D is TRBD1 (5 bases). This clonotype was obtained from a man aged 18 to 30 who had mild COVID-19 (a few samples of this study predate the infection). Cell type and time point are not known. CDR3 bases: TGTGCCAGCAGCGGGGACGGTGATAATTCACCCCTCCACTTT. This translates into CASSGDGDNSPLHF.